One TCR beta chain is described in this entry. The sample belongs to a study of blood T cell repertoires in COVID-19. Across the study: T cells, B-cell-depleted T cells, or PBMCs supplied cDNA or gDNA.

TCRdb keeps only in-frame clones here, not all; method: immunoSEQ multiplex PCR. The sample shows around 200,000 clones, 80% of them seen only once. This sequence was found in an older woman with acute or convalescent COVID-19. Source material: peripheral blood.

In DNA form, the CDR3 reads TGTGCCAGCAGTTCACCGGGACAGGGTGCCCATGAGCAGTTCTTC. It codes for CASSSPGQGAHEQFF. The rearrangement joins TRBV6-2 or TRBV6-3 to TRBJ2-1, with 9 bases identical to TRBD1. The CDR3 contains 15 residues. J was trimmed by 8 bases and V by 4 bases; bases with no gene match: 9. The V gene's germline CDR1 is MNHEY and CDR2 SVGEGT.